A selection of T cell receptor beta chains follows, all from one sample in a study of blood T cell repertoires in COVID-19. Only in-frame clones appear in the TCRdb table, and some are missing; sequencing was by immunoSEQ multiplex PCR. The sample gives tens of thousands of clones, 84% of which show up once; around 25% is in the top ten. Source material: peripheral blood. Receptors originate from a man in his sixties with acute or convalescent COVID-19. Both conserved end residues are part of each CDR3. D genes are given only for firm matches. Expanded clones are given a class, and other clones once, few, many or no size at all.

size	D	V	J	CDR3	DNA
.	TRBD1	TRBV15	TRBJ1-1	CATSRDFPGRTGNTEAFF	TGTGCCACCAGCAGAGATTTCCCGGGAAGGACAGGGAACACTGAAGCTTTCTTT
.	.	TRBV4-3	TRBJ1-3	CASSQDREGSGNTIYF	TGCGCCAGCAGCCAAGATCGGGAGGGCTCTGGAAACACCATATATTTT
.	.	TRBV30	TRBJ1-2	CAWSTQGKYGYTF	TGTGCCTGGAGTACCCAGGGCAAGTATGGCTACACCTTC
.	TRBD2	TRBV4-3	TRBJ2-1	CASSQDPGSGGRGRYEQFF	TGCGCCAGCAGCCAAGATCCGGGTAGCGGGGGTCGAGGCAGGTATGAGCAGTTCTTC
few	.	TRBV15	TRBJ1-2	CATSSSDGTRGYGYTF	TGTGCCACCAGCAGTTCGGATGGCACCCGGGGCTATGGCTACACCTTC
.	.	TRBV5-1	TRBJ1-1	CASSLAQGDREAFF	TGCGCCAGCAGCTTGGCTCAGGGAGACAGGGAAGCTTTCTTT
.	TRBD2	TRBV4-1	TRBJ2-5	CASSQVPQRGAEETQYF	TGCGCCAGCAGCCAAGTCCCTCAGCGGGGGGCCGAAGAGACCCAGTACTTC
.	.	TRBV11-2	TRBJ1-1	CASSWAGAGPPEAFF	TGTGCCAGCAGCTGGGCGGGAGCAGGGCCCCCTGAAGCTTTCTTT
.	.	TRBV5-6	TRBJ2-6	CASDLRRVLGANVLTF	TGTGCCAGCGACTTACGGCGGGTTCTGGGGGCCAACGTCCTGACTTTC
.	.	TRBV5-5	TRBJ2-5	CASSLPDSLYQETQYF	TGTGCCAGCAGCTTACCCGACAGCCTGTACCAAGAGACCCAGTACTTC
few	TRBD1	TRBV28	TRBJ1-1	CASRGQGSSSGAFF	TGTGCCAGCAGGGGACAGGGCTCGTCTTCTGGGGCTTTCTTT
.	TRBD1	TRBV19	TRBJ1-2	CASRPPVGGGAENYGYTF	TGTGCCAGTCGTCCCCCTGTCGGAGGGGGCGCAGAGAACTATGGCTACACCTTC
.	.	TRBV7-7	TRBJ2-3	CASSPAQGTSTDTQYF	TGTGCTAGCAGCCCCGCACAGGGGACTAGCACAGATACGCAGTATTTT
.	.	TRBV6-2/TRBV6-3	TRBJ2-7	CASSWGALRSYEQYF	TGTGCCAGCAGTTGGGGAGCGCTGAGGTCCTACGAGCAGTACTTC
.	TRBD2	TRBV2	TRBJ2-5	CASSEQLAGGKETQYF	TGTGCCAGCAGCGAACAGCTAGCGGGGGGAAAAGAGACCCAGTACTTC
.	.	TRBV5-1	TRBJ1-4	CASSFSGSNEKLFF	TGCGCCAGCAGCTTTTCGGGATCTAATGAAAAACTGTTTTTT
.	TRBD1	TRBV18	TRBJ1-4	CASSPQLDRANEKLFF	TGTGCCAGCTCACCTCAACTGGACAGGGCTAATGAAAAACTGTTTTTT
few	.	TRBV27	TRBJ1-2	CASSLAGTGIRRNGYTF	TGTGCCAGCAGTCTCGCCGGTACAGGTATTCGCCGGAATGGCTACACCTTC
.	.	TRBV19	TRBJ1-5	CASTGVNRGAPQHF	TGTGCCAGTACGGGGGTTAATCGGGGTGCGCCCCAGCATTTT
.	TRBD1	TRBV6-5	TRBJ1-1	CASSYGQGLTEAFF	TGTGCCAGCAGTTACGGACAGGGGTTGACTGAAGCTTTCTTT
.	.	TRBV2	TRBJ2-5	CASRSEQGQETQYF	TGTGCCAGCAGGAGCGAACAGGGCCAAGAGACCCAGTACTTC
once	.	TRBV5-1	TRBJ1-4	CASNRGGDATNEKLFF	TGCGCCAGCAACCGTGGAGGGGACGCAACTAATGAAAAACTGTTTTTT
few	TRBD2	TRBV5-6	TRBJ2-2	CASTTWTSDTGELFF	TGTGCCAGCACCACCTGGACTAGCGACACCGGGGAGCTGTTTTTT
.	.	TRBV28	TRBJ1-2	CASSRQVGGYTF	TGTGCCAGCAGTCGACAGGTCGGTGGCTACACCTTC
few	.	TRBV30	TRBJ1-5	CAWSEIGGANQPQHF	TGTGCCTGGAGCGAAATCGGAGGCGCCAATCAGCCCCAGCATTTT
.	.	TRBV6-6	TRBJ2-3	CASTQLITDTQYF	TGTGCCAGCACCCAACTGATTACAGATACGCAGTATTTT
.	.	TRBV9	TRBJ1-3	CASSPRGGAERSGNTIYF	TGTGCCAGCAGCCCCCGCGGGGGCGCAGAACGCTCTGGAAACACCATATATTTT
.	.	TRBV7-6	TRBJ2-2	CASSPRGVGTGELFF	TGTGCCAGCAGCCCCCGCGGGGTAGGCACCGGGGAGCTGTTTTTT
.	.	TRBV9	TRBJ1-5	CASSAEDNQPQHF	TGTGCCAGCAGCGCCGAGGACAATCAGCCCCAGCATTTT
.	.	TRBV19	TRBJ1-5	CASSMGLYSNQPQHF	TGTGCCAGTAGTATGGGACTCTATAGCAATCAGCCCCAGCATTTT
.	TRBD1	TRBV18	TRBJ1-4	CASSPSRDRGSNEKLFF	TGTGCCAGCTCACCGTCCCGGGACAGGGGTTCTAATGAAAAACTGTTTTTT
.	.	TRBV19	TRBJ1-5	CASSRGNRGNQPQHF	TGTGCCAGTAGTAGAGGGAACCGCGGCAATCAGCCCCAGCATTTT
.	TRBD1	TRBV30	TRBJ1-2	CAWSVPDRGRYGYTF	TGTGCCTGGAGTGTACCGGACAGGGGGCGTTATGGCTACACCTTC
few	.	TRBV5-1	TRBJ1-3	CASSPRGSSGNTIYF	TGCGCCAGCAGTCCGCGAGGTTCATCTGGAAACACCATATATTTT
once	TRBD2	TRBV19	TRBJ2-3	CATNSGGAQDTQYF	TGTGCCACAAATAGCGGGGGGGCCCAAGATACGCAGTATTTT
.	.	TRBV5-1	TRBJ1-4	CASSLVGYSGEKLFF	TGCGCCAGCAGCTTGGTCGGGTACTCTGGTGAAAAACTGTTTTTT